This T cell receptor (beta chain) comes out of a study of post-analysis software for immune sequencing data. Prepared TCR beta cDNA libraries contained unique molecular identifiers. TCRdb recomputed calls from the PCR reads with MiXCR, one row per CDR3 protein. Among about 540,000 distinct CDR3 sequences listed, around 34% were seen once. CDR1 is WSHSY, CDR2 SAAADI, per germline. The CDR3 covers 11 residues. V lost 6 bases and J lost 7, with 7 bases in between. For this clonotype: What it binds is unknown.

Findings of the study overall: Patients had higher frequencies than controls of about five TRBV segments, including TRBV5-6, TRBV5-1 and TRBV20-1.

The source is a girl between 2 and 17 years old with multiple sclerosis. The sequenced material came from blood. J is TRBJ2-1 and V is TRBV10-2; no definite D call. This chain's CDR3 is CASRKGNEQFF. The DNA of the CDR3 is TGCGCCAGCAGAAAGGGTAATGAGCAGTTCTTC.